Following are 30 T cell receptor beta chains from one sample sequenced in a study of long-term antiretroviral therapy in people with HIV (dated by TCRdb to the early 2020s). Sequencing of the TRB variable region was done with the immunoSEQ hsTCRB v3.0 assay at survey level resolution. As stored in TCRdb, this immuneACCESS dataset retains in-frame rearrangements with V and J assigned. A fraction of the clones does not appear; measured against another copy, unresolved V genes explain less than half of the discrepancy, and the remainder lacks a known reason. Recorded for this sample are 20,000 to 30,000 clones; around 80% of them occurred a single time. Roughly 5.5% of the sample is taken by the ten largest. The sequenced sample was unsorted PBMCs, obtained 3 years after starting antiretroviral therapy. All receptors come from a man between 18 and 35 years old with HIV.

This clone occurred once. This chain uses TRBV10-3 with TRBJ2-7; D uncertain. The CDR3 runs 14 residues. V lost 3 bases and J lost 4, with 13 bases in between. Germline lookup yields CDR1 ENHRY and CDR2 SYGVKD. The CDR3 DNA follows: TGTGCCATCAGTGATTCCAAGGAACTATACGAGCAGTACGTC. This encodes CAISDSKELYEQYV.

The V call is TRBV2, the J call TRBJ1-5, with D tentatively TRBD1 (5 bases). This CDR3 has 13 amino acids. Germline V lookup: CDR1 SNHLY, CDR2 FYNNEI. Trimming shortened V by 2 bases and J by 7 bases, and 9 bases separated the two germline ends. CDR3 in DNA: TGTGCCAGCAGTGAAAACGGGGCACAGCCCCAGCATTTT. Its translation: CASSENGAQPQHF.

This clone was observed once. J is TRBJ2-1 and V is TRBV28; 8 bases line up with TRBD2. The CDR3 is 14 residues long. V was clipped by 5 bases and J by 2 bases; unmatched bases: 2. Germline values: CDR1 MDHEN, CDR2 SYDVKM. CDR3 bases: TGTGCCAGCAGTCCCGGGGGGGCCTACAATGAGCAGTTCTTC. It is translated as CASSPGGAYNEQFF. The whole variable domain, remainder taken from reference TRBV28 and TRBJ2-1, is DVKVTQSSRYLVKRTGEKVFLECVQDMDHENMFWYRQDPGLGLRLIYFSYDVKMKEKGDIPEGYSVSREKKERFSLILESASTNQTSMYLCASSPGGAYNEQFFGPGTRLTVL.

In DNA, the CDR3 is TGTGCCAGCAGCTCCGCATGGGACAATGAAAACTATGGCTACACCTTC. Protein sequence: CASSSAWDNENYGYTF. The V gene is TRBV7-9, the J gene TRBJ1-2; possibly TRBD1 for D (6 bases). Per germline, CDR1 SEHNR and CDR2 FQNEAQ (reference sequence). Trimming took 4 bases from V and 2 from J, leaving 17 bases between them. The CDR3 consists of 16 residues.

This sequence joins TRBV2 and TRBJ2-1; TRBD1 might be the D (6 bases). Trimming shortened V by 10 bases and J by 8 bases, and 21 bases separated the two germline ends. Germline values: CDR1 SNHLY, CDR2 FYNNEI. The CDR3 sequence is 14 residues long. The DNA for the CDR3 is TGTGCCACCAAACAGGGTGGAAGATTCGATGAGCAGTTCTTC. As protein: CATKQGGRFDEQFF.

V gene TRBV5-6 combines with J gene TRBJ1-1; D gene uncertain. The germline V gene has CDR1 SGHDT and CDR2 YYEEEE. V lost 2 bases and J 3 bases, leaving 11 bases between the germline ends. The CDR3 length is 14 residues. The CDR3 nucleotides read TGTGCCAGCAGCTTTGGTGGGGTCGACACTGAAGCTTTCTTT. As protein: CASSFGGVDTEAFF.

The rearrangement uses TRBV7-3 and TRBJ2-2; tentative D call: TRBD2 (5 bases). Trimming shortened V by 2 bases and J by 7 bases, and 11 bases separated the two germline ends. The CDR3 runs 14 residues. Germline V gene data show CDR1 as SGHTA and CDR2 as FQGTGA. CDR3 nucleotides: TGTGCCAGCAGCTTACGATTCGGGGACGGGGAGCTGTTTTTT. Translation gives CASSLRFGDGELFF.

The chain recombines TRBV7-2 with TRBJ2-7; TRBD2 agrees at 9 bases. CDR1 SGHTA and CDR2 FQGNSA come from the germline V gene. V was pared by 1 base and J by 6 bases, with 4 bases of the junction left unmatched. The CDR3 runs 14 residues. CDR3 sequence reads: CASSLGGGAPEQYV. In DNA, the CDR3 is TGTGCCAGCAGCTTAGGCGGGGGGGCCCCCGAGCAGTACGTC.

The J gene is TRBJ2-4, the V gene TRBV10-3, with D perhaps being TRBD1 or TRBD2 (5 bases each). The CDR3 has 15 amino acids. Germline CDR1 ENHRY, CDR2 SYGVKD. Trimming pared 9 bases from V and 1 base from J, leaving 16 bases between. CDR3 DNA sequence: TGTGCCATTGCCCCCGGGGCCGAGGCCAAAAACATTCAGTACTTC. Residues: CAIAPGAEAKNIQYF.

The rearrangement joins TRBV13 to TRBJ2-3; 12 nucleotides line up with TRBD2. CDR1 is PRHDT, CDR2 FYEKMQ, per germline (reference sequence). The ends lost 5 bases at V and 3 bases at J; junction bases unmatched: 6. This CDR3 is 16 amino acids long. DNA of the CDR3: TGTGCCAGCAGCCCAGGACTAGCGGGGTTTACAGATACGCAGTATTTT. This gives the protein CASSPGLAGFTDTQYF.

The chain links TRBV5-4 to TRBJ2-7; unclear D gene. The CDR3 is 14 amino acids. Germline V lookup: CDR1 SGHNT, CDR2 YYREEE (reference sequence). The V and J ends lost 4 bases and 2 bases respectively, with 13 bases between them. The CDR3 loop is CASSPRTRPYEQYV. Written as DNA, the CDR3 is TGTGCCAGCAGCCCACGGACGCGACCCTACGAGCAGTACGTC.

The chain recombines TRBV6-5 with TRBJ1-6, with 7 bases aligning to TRBD1. From germline, CDR1 is MNHEY and CDR2 SVGAGI. The J segment lost 2 bases and the V segment lost 7 bases, leaving 2 bases of the junction unmatched. The CDR3 is made up of 14 amino acids. CDR3 residues: CASNQGAYNSPLHF. The CDR3 DNA reads TGTGCCAGCAACCAGGGGGCCTATAATTCACCCCTCCACTTT.

The chain joins TRBV4-2 to TRBJ2-2; no reliable D call. The CDR3 totals 14 residues. Trimming shortened V by 4 bases and J by 5 bases, and 11 bases separated the two germline ends. Germline CDR1 is LGHNA and CDR2 is YNFKEQ. CDR3 bases: TGTGCCAGCAGCCCCTCCCACCAGACCGGGGAGCTGTTTTTT. Protein sequence: CASSPSHQTGELFF.

CDR3 protein: CSAAGGTDTQYF. The DNA for the CDR3 is TGCAGCGCTGCCGGCGGCACAGATACGCAGTATTTT. The chain joins TRBV29-1 to TRBJ2-3; D is undetermined. V lost 7 bases, J lost 1 base, and 9 bases lay in between. Germline V gene sequence: CDR1 SQVTM, CDR2 ANQGSEA. The CDR3 spans 12 residues.

V gene TRBV15 combines with J gene TRBJ1-4, with D possibly being TRBD1 (5 bases). The length of the CDR3 is 14 residues. Germline assignment: CDR1 LNHNV and CDR2 YYDKDF (reference sequence). V was clipped by 5 bases and J by 3 bases, with 10 bases between them. In nucleotides, the CDR3 is TGTGCCACCAGCGCAGGGCTGGCTAATGAAAAACTGTTTTTT. Translation gives CATSAGLANEKLFF.

In DNA form, the CDR3 reads TGTGCCAGCAGCTTAGATGGGACTTCTGGAAACACCATATATTTT. The encoded protein is CASSLDGTSGNTIYF. V and J are TRBV11-2 and TRBJ1-3, with TRBD1 as a possible D gene (5 bases). Germline values: CDR1 SGHAT, CDR2 FQNNGV. This CDR3 comprises 15 residues. Trimming removed 0 bases from V and 1 base from J, with 7 bases in between.

The V and J genes are TRBV10-3 and TRBJ2-5; unclear D gene. Germline values: CDR1 ENHRY, CDR2 SYGVKD. Trimming removed 0 bases from V and 4 bases from J, with 3 bases in between. This CDR3 contains 12 residues. The CDR3 reads CAISESPETQYF. DNA of the CDR3: TGTGCCATCAGTGAGTCGCCAGAGACCCAGTACTTC.

V and J are TRBV28 and TRBJ2-1, with TRBD1 matching over 11 bases. With V trimmed by 8 bases and J by 10 bases, 13 bases remained unmatched. Germline CDR1 is MDHEN and CDR2 is SYDVKM. This CDR3 is built from 15 residues. In nucleotides, the CDR3 is TGTGCCAGCGAATCTCCGGGACAGGGGGAATTAGAGCAGTTCTTC. Protein: CASESPGQGELEQFF.

The chain uses TRBV28 and TRBJ2-3, with 7 bases matching TRBD2. Unmatched junction bases numbered 4, after V lost 1 base and J lost 0 bases. CDR3 length equals 16 residues. Germline V CDR1 and CDR2: MDHEN, SYDVKM. CDR3 region: CASSLFPSGSTDTQYF. DNA of the CDR3: TGTGCCAGCAGTTTATTCCCTAGCGGCAGCACAGATACGCAGTATTTT.

The chain combines TRBV29-1 with TRBJ1-2, with 8 bases identical to TRBD1. From germline, CDR1 is SQVTM and CDR2 ANQGSEA. This CDR3 region has 12 residues. With V trimmed by 7 bases and J by 4 bases, 5 bases remained unmatched. This CDR3 is CSDRTGPYGYTF. The CDR3 DNA sequence: TGCAGCGACCGGACAGGGCCCTATGGCTACACCTTC.

The J gene is TRBJ2-3, the V gene TRBV5-1, with 9 bases identical to TRBD2. V shed 1 base and J 2 bases; nucleotides not matched to a gene: 2. Looked up from germline, CDR1 is SGHRS and CDR2 is YFSETQ. There are 15 residues in the CDR3. The CDR3, as DNA: TGCGCCAGCAGCTTGAGCGGGGGGTACACAGATACGCAGTATTTT. Its protein product is CASSLSGGYTDTQYF.

The chain recombines TRBV2 with TRBJ1-1, with 9 nucleotides matching TRBD1. The V and J ends lost 6 bases and 4 bases, in that order; junction bases with no gene match: 12. The CDR3 covers 16 residues. Germline V gene lookup returns CDR1 SNHLY and CDR2 FYNNEI. CDR3 in DNA: TGTGCCAGCAGAGCGTACACCGGGACAGGGAGCACTGAAGCTTTCTTT. This encodes CASRAYTGTGSTEAFF.

CDR3 nucleotides: TGTGCCAGCAGTTTGCCGGGAGGGTACGAGCAGTACGTC. Encoded protein: CASSLPGGYEQYV. The chain recombines TRBV28 with TRBJ2-7, with 8 nucleotides matching TRBD2. With 3 bases clipped from V and 4 bases from J, the junction kept 2 bases outside the gene matches. This CDR3 is built from 13 residues. Germline V lookup: CDR1 MDHEN, CDR2 SYDVKM.

The chain employs TRBV5-1 and TRBJ2-2, with no clear D. This CDR3 has 14 amino acids. V lost 2 bases and J lost 0, with 5 bases in between. CDR1 and CDR2 from the germline V gene are SGHRS and YFSETQ. This CDR3 is CASSFVANTGELFF. CDR3 bases: TGCGCCAGCAGCTTTGTCGCGAACACCGGGGAGCTGTTTTTT.

The V gene is TRBV27, the J gene TRBJ2-3; no definite D call. Trimming cost V 6 bases and J 2 bases, with 15 bases left between them. Germline V lookup: CDR1 MNHEY, CDR2 SMNVEV (reference sequence). CDR3 length: 15 amino acids. CDR3 coding DNA: TGTGCCAGCAGCTCCGGAGTAACCTACACAGATACGCAGTATTTT. Its protein is CASSSGVTYTDTQYF.

The sample holds one count of this clone. The V gene is TRBV5-4, the J gene TRBJ2-2; D possibly matches TRBD1 or TRBD2 (6 bases each). The CDR3 has 18 amino acids. Germline V lookup: CDR1 SGHNT, CDR2 YYREEE (reference sequence). The V gene lost 4 bases and the J gene lost 2 bases, with 21 bases spanning the gap. The CDR3 is CASSRGSGGGGNTGELFF. The DNA of the CDR3 is TGTGCCAGCAGCCGCGGTAGCGGAGGAGGGGGTAACACCGGGGAGCTGTTTTTT.

The chain is built from TRBV6-7 and TRBJ2-6, with D perhaps matching TRBD1 (5 bases). TRBV6-7 is recorded as an ORF, its role being uncertain. The ends were cut back, 0 bases at V and 0 bases at J, with 15 bases in the middle. This CDR3 is 19 amino acids long. The CDR3 spells CASSYSKGKWLSGANVLTF. The CDR3 DNA sequence: TGTGCCAGCAGTTACTCGAAGGGGAAGTGGCTCTCTGGGGCCAACGTCCTGACTTTC.

The chain uses TRBV19 and TRBJ2-1, with D uncertain. The CDR3 consists of 15 residues. V dropped 5 bases and J dropped 1 base, with 12 bases sitting between them. Germline values: CDR1 LNHDA, CDR2 SQIVND (reference sequence). Written as DNA, the CDR3 is TGTGCCAGTAGTCGGACGACTGATTCCTACAATGAGCAGTTCTTC. This codes for CASSRTTDSYNEQFF.

This clone has a handful of counts. V gene TRBV7-8 combines with J gene TRBJ2-7; no reliable D call. V lost 5 bases and J lost 2, with 16 bases in between. This CDR3 spans 15 amino acids. Germline V gene sequence: CDR1 SGHVS, CDR2 FQNEAQ. The CDR3 nucleotides read TGTGCCAGCAGCCCACTCCTGGACGAGACCTACGAGCAGTACGTC. It yields the protein CASSPLLDETYEQYV.

Concerning this clone: Compared with germline, one end of the junction differs, possibly owing to a read error. The rearrangement joins TRBV5-6 to TRBJ1-1; tentative D call: TRBD1 (6 bases). The CDR3 is 16 residues long. The V gene's germline CDR1 is SGHDT and CDR2 YYEEEE. This CDR3 is CASSLWLGTMNAEAFF. The CDR3 DNA reads as TGTGCCAGCAGCTTGTGGTTGGGGACAATGAACGCTGAAGCTTTCTTT. Full variable domain (missing parts from reference TRBV5-6 and TRBJ1-1): DAGVTQSPTHLIKTRGQQVTLRCSPKSGHDTVSWYQQALGQGPQFIFQYYEEEERQRGNFPDRFSGHQFPNYSSELNVNALLLGDSALYLCASSLWLGTMNAEAFFGQGTRLTVV.